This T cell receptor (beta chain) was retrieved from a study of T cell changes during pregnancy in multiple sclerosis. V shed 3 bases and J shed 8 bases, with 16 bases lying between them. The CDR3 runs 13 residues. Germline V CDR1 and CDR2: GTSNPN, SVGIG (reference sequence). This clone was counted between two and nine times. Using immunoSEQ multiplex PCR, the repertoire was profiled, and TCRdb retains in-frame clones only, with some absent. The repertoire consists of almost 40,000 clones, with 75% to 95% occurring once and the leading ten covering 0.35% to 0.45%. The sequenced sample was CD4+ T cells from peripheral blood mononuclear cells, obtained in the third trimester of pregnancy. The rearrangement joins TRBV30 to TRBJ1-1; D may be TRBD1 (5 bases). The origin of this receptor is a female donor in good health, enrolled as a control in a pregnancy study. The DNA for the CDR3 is TGTGCCTGGAGCGCCAGGGCATTTCAAGAAGCTTTCTTT. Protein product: CAWSARAFQEAFF. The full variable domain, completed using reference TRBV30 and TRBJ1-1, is SQTIHQWPATLVQPVGSPLSLECTVEGTSNPNLYWYRQAAGRGLQLLFYSVGIGQISSEVPQNLSASRPQDRQFILSSKKLLLSDSGFYLCAWSARAFQEAFFGQGTRLTVV.